This paragraph reports one T cell receptor (beta chain). J gave up 4 bases and V 7 bases, and 9 bases lay outside the gene matches. CDR1 is MDHEN, CDR2 SYDVKM, per germline. The CDR3 consists of 14 residues. Libraries were prepared by immunoSEQ multiplex PCR; TCRdb keeps only in-frame clonotypes and omits some of them. Of 150,000 or so clones detected, roughly nine tenths appear once; the ten largest clones hold approximately 0.59%. These data come from a study of blood T cell repertoires in COVID-19. At the level of the study: T cells, B-cell-depleted T cells, or PBMCs supplied cDNA or gDNA.

Sequenced sample: peripheral blood. The source is a man aged 45-60 years with acute or convalescent COVID-19. V gene TRBV28 combines with J gene TRBJ1-2, with 7 positions matching TRBD1. CDR3 DNA sequence: TGTGCCAGCAAACGGACAGGCTTAACCTATGGCTACACCTTC. Protein sequence: CASKRTGLTYGYTF.